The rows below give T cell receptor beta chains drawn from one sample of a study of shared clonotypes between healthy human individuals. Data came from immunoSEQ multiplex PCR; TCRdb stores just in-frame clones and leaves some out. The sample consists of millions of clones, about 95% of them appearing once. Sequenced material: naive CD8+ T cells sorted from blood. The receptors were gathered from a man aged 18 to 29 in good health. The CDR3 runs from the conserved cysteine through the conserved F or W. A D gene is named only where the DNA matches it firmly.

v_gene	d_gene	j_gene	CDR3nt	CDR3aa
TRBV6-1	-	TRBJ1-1	TGTGCCAGCAGTGTGGGCACTGAAGCTTTCTTT	CASSVGTEAFF
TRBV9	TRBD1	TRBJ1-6	TGTGCCAGCACCGACAGGGAAGTTCCCCTAACACCCCTCCACTTT	CASTDREVPLTPLHF
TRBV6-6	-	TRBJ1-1	TGTGCCAGCAGTACCACTGAAGCTTTCTTT	CASSTTEAFF
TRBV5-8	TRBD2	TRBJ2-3	TGTGCCAGCAGCTTGGGACTAGCGGATAACACAGATACGCAGTATTTT	CASSLGLADNTDTQYF
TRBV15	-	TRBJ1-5	TGTGCCACCAGCCTTTATGATAGCAATCAGCCCCAGCATTTT	CATSLYDSNQPQHF
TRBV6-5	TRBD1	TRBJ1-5	TGTGCCAGCAGCGCGGGACAGGGGAATCAGCCCCAGCATTTT	CASSAGQGNQPQHF
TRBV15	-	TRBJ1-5	TGTGCCACCAGCAGAGATCGGTTCGAAAACCAGCCCCAGCATTTT	CATSRDRFENQPQHF
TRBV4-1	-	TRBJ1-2	TGCGCCAGCAGCCAAGATCAGTACAGGGATAACTATGGCTACACCTTC	CASSQDQYRDNYGYTF
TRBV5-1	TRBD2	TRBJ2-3	TGCGCCAGCAGCTTCGGACTAGCCACAGATACGCAGTATTTT	CASSFGLATDTQYF
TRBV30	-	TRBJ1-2	TGTGCCTGGAGTCCCCCTGCGGTCTACTATGGCTACACCTTC	CAWSPPAVYYGYTF
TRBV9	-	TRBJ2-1	TGTGCCAGCAAGGGGACGGGAAAAACCTACAATGAGCAGTTCTTC	CASKGTGKTYNEQFF
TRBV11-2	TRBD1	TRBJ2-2	TGTGCCAGCAGCACCCGGGACAGGGACACCGGGGAGCTGTTTTTT	CASSTRDRDTGELFF
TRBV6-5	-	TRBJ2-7	TGTGCCAGCAGTTATGGGGCTCTTTCCTACGAGCAGTACTTC	CASSYGALSYEQYF
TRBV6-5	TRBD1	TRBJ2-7	TGTGCCAGCAGTCAAGGGACAGACGAGCAGTACTTC	CASSQGTDEQYF
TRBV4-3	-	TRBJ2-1	TGCGCCAGCAGCCAAGGGACTCCCAAGCGAGGAAATGAGCAGTTCTTC	CASSQGTPKRGNEQFF
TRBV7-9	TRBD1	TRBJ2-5	TGTGCCAGCAGCTTAGGGACAGGACAGGAGACCCAGTACTTC	CASSLGTGQETQYF
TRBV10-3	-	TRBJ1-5	TGTGCCATCAGTGATGGGGTGGGTCAGCCCCAGCATTTT	CAISDGVGQPQHF
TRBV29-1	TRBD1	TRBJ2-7	TGCAGCGTCGATCCCGGGACAGGTTACGAGCAGTACTTC	CSVDPGTGYEQYF